Below, 21 T cell receptor beta chains from the same sample are listed, as sequenced in a study of blood T cell repertoires in COVID-19 (dated by TCRdb to about 2020). Receptor amplification or capture employed the immunoSEQ multiplex PCR assay. The table was pulled from immuneACCESS by TCRdb, which kept in-frame rearrangements only. Such tables lose some clones; where checked, under half of the loss comes from unresolved V genes, and the rest has no known cause. The sample has tens of thousands of clones on record, 82% of them singletons. The ten top clones hold around 7.2% of the sample. Sequenced material: peripheral blood. These receptors were taken from a man in his fifties with active or convalescent COVID-19.

This chain links TRBV5-5 with TRBJ2-1, with TRBD2 matching over 10 bases. The CDR3 loop spans 15 amino acids. From germline, CDR1 is SGHKS and CDR2 YYEKEE (reference sequence). The J segment lost 7 bases and the V segment lost 4 bases, leaving 8 bases of the junction unmatched. The CDR3 region is CASSQGGLAFNEQFF. The CDR3 DNA reads TGTGCCAGCAGCCAGGGGGGACTAGCGTTTAATGAGCAGTTCTTC.

The rearrangement uses TRBV21-1 and TRBJ2-5; TRBD1 is the table's D call and was not checked against the DNA. TRBV21-1 is a listed pseudogene. The CDR3 runs 16 residues. The CDR3 DNA sequence: TGTGCCAGCAGCCTTCGACAGGGGTCGCTAGGAGAGACCCAGTACTTC. The encoded protein is CASSLRQGSLGETQYF.

This chain links TRBV5-1 with TRBJ2-3, with TRBD1 matching 7 bases. CDR1 SGHRS and CDR2 YFSETQ come from the germline V gene. Germline trimming cut 2 bases from V and 0 bases from J; bases unmatched to any gene: 3. This CDR3 spans 15 amino acids. The CDR3 here is CASSFGQASTDTQYF. For the CDR3, the DNA is TGCGCCAGCAGCTTCGGACAGGCTAGCACAGATACGCAGTATTTT.

CDR3 bases: TGTGCCAGCAGCTTGGGGACTAGTGAGCAGTTCTTC. It codes for CASSLGTSEQFF. The genes are TRBV7-2 and TRBJ2-1; 8 nucleotides match TRBD2. Germline loops: CDR1 SGHTA, CDR2 FQGNSA. J gave up 9 bases and V 3 bases, and 1 base lay outside the gene matches. The CDR3 runs to 12 residues.

Concerning this clone: This CDR3 is also generated by other DNA sequences in the sample. J is TRBJ1-4 and V is TRBV7-9, with D uncertain. Trimming took 1 base from V and 3 from J, leaving 6 bases between them. Germline-derived CDR1 and CDR2 are SEHNR and FQNEAQ (reference sequence). The length of the CDR3 is 14 residues. The DNA of the CDR3 is TGTGCCAGCAGCTTAGGGACTGCTAATGAAAAACTGTTTTTT. Protein sequence: CASSLGTANEKLFF.

This rearrangement joins TRBV9 to TRBJ2-7, with 9 positions matching TRBD1. V trimming: 7 bases; J trimming: 3 bases; junction bases outside the gene matches: 8. The germline V gene has CDR1 SGDLS and CDR2 YYNGEE. This CDR3 comprises 14 residues. The CDR3 here is CASGDRDPVYEQYF. The CDR3 DNA follows: TGTGCCAGCGGGGACAGGGACCCCGTCTACGAGCAGTACTTC.

The chain joins TRBV10-3 to TRBJ2-2; possibly TRBD2 for D (5 bases). The V gene lost 2 bases and the J gene lost 4 bases, with 14 bases spanning the gap. This CDR3 has 16 residues. Germline lookup yields CDR1 ENHRY and CDR2 SYGVKD. CDR3 residues: CAISERHAGATGELFF. The CDR3 DNA reads TGTGCCATCAGTGAGCGGCATGCGGGTGCCACCGGGGAGCTGTTTTTT.

This sequence joins TRBV4-2 and TRBJ1-6; weak D call: TRBD1 (5 bases). CDR1 and CDR2 (germline): LGHNA, YNFKEQ. Trimming took 4 bases from V and 6 from J, leaving 16 bases between them. The length of the CDR3 is 16 residues. The chain's CDR3 is CASSLGGGRLNSPLHF. The CDR3 bases are TGTGCCAGCAGCCTCGGGGGGGGTAGGCTTAATTCACCCCTCCACTTT.

This clone came up a few times. The chain links TRBV6-6 to TRBJ1-1, with TRBD1 as a possible D gene (6 bases). V dropped 10 bases and J dropped 3 bases, with 15 bases sitting between them. Germline lookup yields CDR1 MNHNY and CDR2 SVGAGI (reference sequence). The CDR3 spans 13 residues. In DNA, the CDR3 is TGTGCCATCCGACGAGGGGGGGACACTGAAGCTTTCTTT. Translated, it gives CAIRRGGDTEAFF.

This clone was detected only a few times. This sequence joins TRBV30 and TRBJ1-1; 7 bases agree with TRBD1. The CDR3 has 13 amino acids. Germline assignment: CDR1 GTSNPN and CDR2 SVGIG (reference sequence). The V gene end was trimmed by 5 bases and the J gene end by 4 bases; junction bases not matched to a gene: 7. CDR3 sequence reads: CAWGDSVGTEAFF. Here the CDR3 DNA reads TGTGCCTGGGGGGACAGCGTCGGCACTGAAGCTTTCTTT.

This clone was observed a handful of times. The genes are TRBV7-2 and TRBJ2-5; D is undetermined. V was clipped by 2 bases and J by 0 bases, with 7 bases between them. The germline CDR1 and CDR2 sequences are SGHTA and FQGNSA. This CDR3 is 14 amino acids long. The CDR3 DNA is TGTGCCAGCAGCTTAAGCCTGAACCAAGAGACCCAGTACTTC. This gives the protein CASSLSLNQETQYF. Drawing the rest from reference TRBV7-2 and TRBJ2-5, the complete variable domain is GAGVSQSPSNKVTEKGKDVELRCDPISGHTALYWYRQSLGQGLEFLIYFQGNSAPDKSGLPSDRFSAERTGGSVSTLTIQRTQQEDSAVYLCASSLSLNQETQYFGPGTRLLVL.

The gene calls are TRBV7-9 and TRBJ1-1; D not resolved. Germline V gene sequence: CDR1 SEHNR, CDR2 FQNEAQ (reference sequence). CDR3 length: 14 amino acids. Trimming pared 1 base from V and 2 bases from J, leaving 8 bases between. This CDR3 is CASSLEVANTEAFF. CDR3 bases: TGTGCCAGCAGCTTAGAGGTAGCCAACACTGAAGCTTTCTTT.

This clone was seen a single time. This chain connects TRBV5-1 to TRBJ2-7, with 7 bases lining up with TRBD1. This CDR3 is 15 amino acids long. The V segment lost 1 base and the J segment 5 bases; nucleotides outside the gene matches: 9. Germline CDR1 and CDR2: SGHRS and YFSETQ. The CDR3 coding sequence is TGCGCCAGCAGCTTGACTATCGACAGGGTCAACGAGCAGTACTTC. This sequence encodes CASSLTIDRVNEQYF.

The chain recombines TRBV27 with TRBJ2-1, with 10 bases lining up with TRBD2. The V segment lost 5 bases and the J segment 9 bases; nucleotides outside the gene matches: 13. The V gene's germline CDR1 is MNHEY and CDR2 SMNVEV (reference sequence). CDR3 size: 16 residues. In nucleotides, the CDR3 is TGTGCCAGCAGTACAATTAGCGGGGGGTCTGGGTTTGAGCAGTTCTTC. It yields the protein CASSTISGGSGFEQFF.

The chain couples TRBV9 to TRBJ2-2; 10 nucleotides line up with TRBD1. Germline V gene data show CDR1 as SGDLS and CDR2 as YYNGEE. V lost 4 bases, J lost 7 bases, and 4 bases stayed unmatched. The CDR3 loop spans 14 amino acids. The CDR3 DNA sequence: TGTGCCAGCAGCCGGGACAGGGGAAACGGGGAGCTGTTTTTT. Translation: CASSRDRGNGELFF.

The chain is built from TRBV19 and TRBJ2-5, with a tentative D call TRBD2 (6 bases). This CDR3 spans 10 amino acids. The V end was cut by 8 bases, the J end by 5 bases, with 6 bases between. The germline gives CDR1 LNHDA, CDR2 SQIVND (reference sequence). The CDR3 region is CASGRETQYF. The CDR3 DNA reads as TGTGCCAGTGGGAGGGAGACCCAGTACTTC.

This clone was observed a handful of times. The chain carries TRBV30 and TRBJ1-5; the match to TRBD1 covers 7 bases. The CDR3 runs 13 residues. Germline CDR1 and CDR2: GTSNPN and SVGIG (reference sequence). The trim removed 4 bases at V and 4 bases at J, leaving 4 bases unmatched. The DNA of the CDR3 is TGTGCCTGGACGACAGGGATGAATCAGCCCCAGCATTTT. Translated, it gives CAWTTGMNQPQHF.

The CDR3 DNA reads TGTGCCAGTAGGCCAACAGGCTTGAGCTCCTACAATGAGCAGTTCTTC. This sequence encodes CASRPTGLSSYNEQFF. This chain links TRBV19 with TRBJ2-1; D is perhaps TRBD1 (5 bases). With 6 bases removed from V and 0 bases from J, the gap between germline ends came to 15 bases. Germline values: CDR1 LNHDA, CDR2 SQIVND (reference sequence). This CDR3 contains 16 residues. The full variable domain, rest sourced from reference TRBV19 and TRBJ2-1, is DGGITQSPKYLFRKEGQNVTLSCEQNLNHDAMYWYRQDPGQGLRLIYYSQIVNDFQKGDIAEGYSVSREKKESFPLTVTSAQKNPTAFYLCASRPTGLSSYNEQFFGPGTRLTVL.

V usage is TRBV6-5 and J usage is TRBJ1-4; 7 bases line up with TRBD1. The V segment lost 6 bases and the J segment 10 bases; nucleotides outside the gene matches: 14. Germline-derived CDR1 and CDR2 are MNHEY and SVGAGI. This CDR3 has 15 amino acids. CDR3 nucleotides: TGTGCCAGCAGCCCCTGGGGACAGCCGATCGGAAAACTGTTTTTT. It yields the protein CASSPWGQPIGKLFF.

The chain uses TRBV15 and TRBJ2-7; D call uncertain. Germline V gene lookup returns CDR1 LNHNV and CDR2 YYDKDF (reference sequence). CDR3 size: 13 residues. V was trimmed by 0 bases and J by 4 bases, leaving 7 bases between them. The CDR3, as DNA: TGTGCCACCAGCAGAGAGCCGGGTTACGAGCAGTACTTC. This sequence encodes CATSREPGYEQYF. Full variable domain (rest looked up from reference TRBV15 and TRBJ2-7): DAMVIQNPRYQVTQFGKPVTLSCSQTLNHNVMYWYQQKSSQAPKLLFHYYDKDFNNEADTPDNFQSRRPNTSFCFLDIRSPGLGDTAMYLCATSREPGYEQYFGPGTRLTVT.

This clone was seen only a few times. The chain joins TRBV5-1 to TRBJ2-7, with TRBD1 matching over 9 bases. CDR1 is SGHRS and CDR2 is YFSETQ in the germline V gene. After removal of 4 bases from V and 6 bases from J, the junction contained 11 bases not matched to a gene. The CDR3 contains 15 residues. The CDR3 here is CASSSIQGAGREQYF. Written as DNA, the CDR3 is TGCGCCAGCAGCAGTATACAGGGGGCCGGACGCGAGCAGTACTTC.